This T cell receptor beta chain was recovered during a study of blood T cell repertoires in COVID-19. The CDR3 consists of 15 residues. Trimming shortened V by 3 bases and J by 7 bases, and 16 bases separated the two germline ends. Germline lookup yields CDR1 MGHRA and CDR2 YSYEKL. Measured with immunoSEQ multiplex PCR; TCRdb has only the in-frame clones, and not every one. Here the sample spans about 46,000 clones, roughly 91% being singletons. The sequenced material came from peripheral blood. V gene TRBV4-1 combines with J gene TRBJ2-1; possibly TRBD1 for D (6 bases). This TCR was recovered from a man between 45 and 60 years old with active COVID-19. CDR3 coding DNA: TGCGCCAGCAGCCACCCATACTCGAGGGGGAATGAGCAGTTCTTC. It yields the protein CASSHPYSRGNEQFF.